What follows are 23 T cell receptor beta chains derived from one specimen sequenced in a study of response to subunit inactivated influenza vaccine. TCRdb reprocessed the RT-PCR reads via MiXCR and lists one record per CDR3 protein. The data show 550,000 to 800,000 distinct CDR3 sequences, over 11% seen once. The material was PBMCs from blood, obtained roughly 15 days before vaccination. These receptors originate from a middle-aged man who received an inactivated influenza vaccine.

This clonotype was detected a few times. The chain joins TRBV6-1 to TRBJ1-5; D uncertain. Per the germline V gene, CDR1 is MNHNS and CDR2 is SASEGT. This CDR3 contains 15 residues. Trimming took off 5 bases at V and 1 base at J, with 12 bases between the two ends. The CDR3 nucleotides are TGTGCCAGCAGTCCCCGTGGTCAGAGCAATCAGCCCCAGCATTTT. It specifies CASSPRGQSNQPQHF.

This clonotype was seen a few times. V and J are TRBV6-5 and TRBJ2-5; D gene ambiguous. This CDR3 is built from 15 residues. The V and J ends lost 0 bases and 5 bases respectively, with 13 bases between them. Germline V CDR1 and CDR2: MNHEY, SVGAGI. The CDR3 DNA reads TGTGCCAGCAGTTACTCGACGTTGGGCTCGGAGACCCAGTACTTC. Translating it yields CASSYSTLGSETQYF.

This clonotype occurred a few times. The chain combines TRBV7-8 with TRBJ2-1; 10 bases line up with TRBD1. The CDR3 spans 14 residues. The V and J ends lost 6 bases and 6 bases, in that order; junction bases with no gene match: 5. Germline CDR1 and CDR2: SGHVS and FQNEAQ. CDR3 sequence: CASSSRTGGNEQFF. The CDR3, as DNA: TGTGCCAGCAGTTCCCGGACAGGGGGCAATGAGCAGTTCTTC. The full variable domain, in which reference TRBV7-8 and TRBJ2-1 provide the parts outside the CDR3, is GAGVSQSPRYKVAKRGQDVALRCDPISGHVSLFWYQQALGQGPEFLTYFQNEAQLDKSGLPSDRFFAERPEGSVSTLKIQRTQQEDSAVYLCASSSRTGGNEQFFGPGTRLTVL.

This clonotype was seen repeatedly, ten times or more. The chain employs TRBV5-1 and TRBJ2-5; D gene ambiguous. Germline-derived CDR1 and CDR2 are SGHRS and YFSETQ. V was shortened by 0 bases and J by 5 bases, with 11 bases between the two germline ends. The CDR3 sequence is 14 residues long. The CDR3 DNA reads TGCGCCAGCAGCTTGGCCAACTATATGGAGACCCAGTACTTC. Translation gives CASSLANYMETQYF.

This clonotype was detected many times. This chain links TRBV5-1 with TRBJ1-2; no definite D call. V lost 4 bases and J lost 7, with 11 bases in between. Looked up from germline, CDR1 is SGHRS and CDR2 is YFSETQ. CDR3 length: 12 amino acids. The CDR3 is CASSGVRLGYTF. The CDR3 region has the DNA TGCGCCAGCAGCGGAGTACGGCTTGGCTACACCTTC.

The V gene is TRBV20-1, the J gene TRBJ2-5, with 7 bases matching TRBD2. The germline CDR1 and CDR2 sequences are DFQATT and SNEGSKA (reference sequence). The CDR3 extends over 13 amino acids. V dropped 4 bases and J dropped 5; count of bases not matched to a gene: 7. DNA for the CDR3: TGCAGTGCTATCGGGAGGAGTTCCGAGACCCAGTACTTC. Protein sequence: CSAIGRSSETQYF.

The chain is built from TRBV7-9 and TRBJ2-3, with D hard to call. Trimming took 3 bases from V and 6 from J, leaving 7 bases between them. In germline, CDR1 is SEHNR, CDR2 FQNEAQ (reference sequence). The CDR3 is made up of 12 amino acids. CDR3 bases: TGTGCCAGCAGCTTCGCATGGGATACGCAGTATTTT. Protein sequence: CASSFAWDTQYF.

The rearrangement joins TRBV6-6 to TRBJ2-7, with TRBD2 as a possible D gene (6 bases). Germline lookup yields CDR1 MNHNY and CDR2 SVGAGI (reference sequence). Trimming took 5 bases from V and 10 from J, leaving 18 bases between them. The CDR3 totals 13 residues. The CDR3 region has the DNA TGTGCCAGCAGTCGGTCCGGGACTGCCAATCAGTACTTC. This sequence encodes CASSRSGTANQYF.

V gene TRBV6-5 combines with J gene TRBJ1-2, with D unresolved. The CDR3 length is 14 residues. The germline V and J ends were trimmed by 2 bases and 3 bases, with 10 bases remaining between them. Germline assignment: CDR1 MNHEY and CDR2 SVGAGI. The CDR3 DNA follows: TGTGCCAGCAGTTACGTCGCCAGCTACTATGGCTACACCTTC. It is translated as CASSYVASYYGYTF.

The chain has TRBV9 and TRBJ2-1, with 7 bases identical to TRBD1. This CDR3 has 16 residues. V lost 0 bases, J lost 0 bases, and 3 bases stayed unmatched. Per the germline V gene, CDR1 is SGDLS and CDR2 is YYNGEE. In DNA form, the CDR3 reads TGTGCCAGCAGCGTAGGGGACAGCAGCTCCTACAATGAGCAGTTCTTC. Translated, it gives CASSVGDSSSYNEQFF. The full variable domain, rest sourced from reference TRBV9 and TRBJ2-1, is DSGVTQTPKHLITATGQRVTLRCSPRSGDLSVYWYQQSLDQGLQFLIQYYNGEERAKGNILERFSAQQFPDLHSELNLSSLELGDSALYFCASSVGDSSSYNEQFFGPGTRLTVL.

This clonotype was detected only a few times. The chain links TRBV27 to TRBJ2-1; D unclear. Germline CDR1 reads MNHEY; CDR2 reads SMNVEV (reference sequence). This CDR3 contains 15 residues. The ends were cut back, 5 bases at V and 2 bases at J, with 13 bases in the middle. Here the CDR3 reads CASSVRRFPYNEQFF. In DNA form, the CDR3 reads TGTGCCAGCAGTGTGCGGCGATTCCCCTACAATGAGCAGTTCTTC.

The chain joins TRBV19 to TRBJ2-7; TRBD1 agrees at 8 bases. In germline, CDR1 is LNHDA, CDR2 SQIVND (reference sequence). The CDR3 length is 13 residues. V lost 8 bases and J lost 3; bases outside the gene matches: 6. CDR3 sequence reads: CASSTGVLYEQYF. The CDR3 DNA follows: TGTGCCAGTTCGACAGGGGTTCTCTACGAGCAGTACTTC.

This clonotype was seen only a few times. CDR3 DNA sequence: TGTGCCACCAGTGATCTGGGGGGGGCAGCTCAGTACTTC. Translating it yields CATSDLGGAAQYF. This chain links TRBV24-1 with TRBJ2-4; possibly TRBD2 for D (7 bases). Germline-derived CDR1 and CDR2 are KGHDR and SFDVKD. This CDR3 spans 13 amino acids. V dropped 3 bases and J dropped 12 bases, with 14 bases sitting between them.

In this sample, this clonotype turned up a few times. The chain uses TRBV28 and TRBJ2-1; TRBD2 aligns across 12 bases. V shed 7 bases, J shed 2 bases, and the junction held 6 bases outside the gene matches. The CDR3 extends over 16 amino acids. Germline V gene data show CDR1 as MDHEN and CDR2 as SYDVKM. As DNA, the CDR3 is TGTGCCAGCAATTCAAGACTAGCGGGGGCCTACAATGAGCAGTTCTTC. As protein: CASNSRLAGAYNEQFF.

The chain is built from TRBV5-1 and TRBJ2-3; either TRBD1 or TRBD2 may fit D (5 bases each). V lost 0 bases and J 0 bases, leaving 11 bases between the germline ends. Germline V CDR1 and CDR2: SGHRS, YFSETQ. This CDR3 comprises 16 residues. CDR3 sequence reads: CASSLGGELSTDTQYF. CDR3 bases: TGCGCCAGCAGCTTGGGAGGGGAGCTAAGCACAGATACGCAGTATTTT.

CDR3 nucleotide sequence: TGTGCCAGCGCCCTGGGACAGGGTGCCTACGAGCAGTACTTC. It codes for CASALGQGAYEQYF. This chain connects TRBV6-1 to TRBJ2-7; 9 positions match TRBD1. This CDR3 has 14 amino acids. CDR1 MNHNS and CDR2 SASEGT come from the germline V gene. Trimming took 8 bases from V and 2 from J; bases not matched to a gene: 7.

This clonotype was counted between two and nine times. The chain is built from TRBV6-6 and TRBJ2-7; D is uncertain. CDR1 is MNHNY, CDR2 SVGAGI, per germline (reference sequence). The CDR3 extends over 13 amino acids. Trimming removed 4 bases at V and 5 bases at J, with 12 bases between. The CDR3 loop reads CASSSLKADEQYF. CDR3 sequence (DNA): TGTGCCAGCAGTTCCCTAAAAGCTGACGAGCAGTACTTC.

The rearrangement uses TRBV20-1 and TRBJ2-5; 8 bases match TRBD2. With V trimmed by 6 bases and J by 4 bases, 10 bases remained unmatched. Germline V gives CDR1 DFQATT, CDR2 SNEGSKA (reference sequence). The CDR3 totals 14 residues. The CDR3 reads CSALTGTRRETQYF. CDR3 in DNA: TGCAGTGCCCTAACTGGGACTAGGAGAGAGACCCAGTACTTC.

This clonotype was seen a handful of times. In DNA, the CDR3 is TGCAGCGTTGAAGAAGGAAGGGGGAGCGAGCAGTACTTC. As protein: CSVEEGRGSEQYF. The rearrangement uses TRBV29-1 and TRBJ2-7; D may be TRBD1 (6 bases). The V end lost 0 bases, the J end lost 6 bases, and 12 bases lay between the germline ends. The germline V gene encodes CDR1 SQVTM and CDR2 ANQGSEA. This CDR3 spans 13 amino acids.

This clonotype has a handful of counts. The DNA for the CDR3 is TGTGCCAGCAGTCCCTCCCGAGCGGGGCTCCAAAACATTCAGTACTTC. Amino acids: CASSPSRAGLQNIQYF. The V and J genes are TRBV6-1 and TRBJ2-4; 7 nucleotides align to TRBD2. The junction had 12 bases not matched to a gene; V was cut back by 5 bases and J by 5 bases. The germline V gene has CDR1 MNHNS and CDR2 SASEGT. The CDR3 runs to 16 residues.

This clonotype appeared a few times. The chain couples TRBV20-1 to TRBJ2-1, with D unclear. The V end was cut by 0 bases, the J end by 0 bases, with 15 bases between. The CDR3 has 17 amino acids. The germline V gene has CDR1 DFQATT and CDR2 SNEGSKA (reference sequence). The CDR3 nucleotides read TGCAGTGCTAGAGATCAAATGGACCCGAGCTCCTACAATGAGCAGTTCTTC. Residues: CSARDQMDPSSYNEQFF.

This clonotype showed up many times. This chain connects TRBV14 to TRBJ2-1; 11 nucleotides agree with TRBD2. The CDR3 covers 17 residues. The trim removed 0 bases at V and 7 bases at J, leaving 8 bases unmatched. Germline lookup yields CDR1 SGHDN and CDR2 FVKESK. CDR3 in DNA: TGTGCCAGCAGCCAAGAGTCCCTACTAGCGGGAGTAAATGAGCAGTTCTTC. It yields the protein CASSQESLLAGVNEQFF.

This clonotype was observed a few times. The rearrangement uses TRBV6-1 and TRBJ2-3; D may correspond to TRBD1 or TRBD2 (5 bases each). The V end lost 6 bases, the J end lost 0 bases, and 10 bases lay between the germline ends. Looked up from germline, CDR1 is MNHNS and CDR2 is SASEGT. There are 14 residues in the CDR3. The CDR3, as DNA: TGTGCCAGCAGCAACGGGGCTAGCACAGATACGCAGTATTTT. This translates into CASSNGASTDTQYF.